Each of the 14 T cell receptor beta chains below was sequenced from the same sample in a study of shared clonotypes between healthy human individuals. Sequencing was performed with immunoSEQ multiplex PCR; in TCRdb, only in-frame clones are kept and a portion is missing. The sample includes fewer than 550,000 clones, about 79% of them seen just once. Sequencing used PBMCs. These receptors were obtained from a woman in her 40s in good health. Some clones in this sample may be carry-over from other donors' samples.

This rearrangement joins TRBV29-1 to TRBJ1-4, with a weak D call TRBD1 (5 bases). Germline CDR1 reads SQVTM; CDR2 reads ANQGSEA. The V end lost 0 bases, the J end lost 13 bases, and 12 bases lay between the germline ends. This CDR3 is built from 12 residues. Here the CDR3 reads CSVEDNPGGLFF. In DNA form, the CDR3 reads TGCAGCGTTGAAGATAATCCGGGGGGACTGTTTTTT. The variable domain in full, completed from reference TRBV29-1 and TRBJ1-4, reads SAVISQKPSRDICQRGTSLTIQCQVDSQVTMMFWYRQQPGQSLTLIATANQGSEATYESGFVIDKFPISRPNLTFSTLTVSNMSPEDSSIYLCSVEDNPGGLFFGSGTQLSVL.

This clone was found many times. The genes are TRBV7-9 and TRBJ2-1; TRBD1 might be the D (6 bases). The CDR3 has 16 amino acids. Germline CDR1 SEHNR, CDR2 FQNEAQ (reference sequence). Trimming cost V 6 bases and J 4 bases, with 19 bases left between them. In nucleotides, the CDR3 is TGTGCCAGCAGTCCCTGGACAGCGACGCAGTACAATGAGCAGTTCTTC. Protein: CASSPWTATQYNEQFF.

The chain is built from TRBV7-9 and TRBJ2-3, with 11 bases identical to TRBD2. Germline V lookup: CDR1 SEHNR, CDR2 FQNEAQ (reference sequence). Germline trimming cut 5 bases from V and 7 bases from J; bases unmatched to any gene: 8. This CDR3 has 15 residues. CDR3 DNA: TGTGCCAGCAGCACCTTAGCGGGAGGGCTTAATACGCAGTATTTT. As protein: CASSTLAGGLNTQYF.

This clone was seen only a few times. The chain uses TRBV19 and TRBJ2-3; 12 bases agree with TRBD1. Germline V gene sequence: CDR1 LNHDA, CDR2 SQIVND (reference sequence). V trimming: 10 bases; J trimming: 5 bases; junction bases outside the gene matches: 4. This CDR3 comprises 13 residues. CDR3 sequence (DNA): TGTGCCACCGGGGACAGGGGGCGAGATACGCAGTATTTT. Its protein product is CATGDRGRDTQYF.

The rearrangement uses TRBV7-8 and TRBJ1-1, with TRBD1 matching over 9 bases. The CDR3 is 14 residues long. Germline V lookup: CDR1 SGHVS, CDR2 FQNEAQ. Losses at the gene ends were 5 bases for V and 1 base for J; bases not matched to a gene: 2. For the CDR3, the DNA is TGTGCCAGCAGCGTGACAGGGGGGAACACTGAAGCTTTCTTT. Protein product: CASSVTGGNTEAFF.

As regards this clone: The same CDR3 is also encoded by other DNA sequences in this sample. This chain joins TRBV25-1 and TRBJ2-5; D is uncertain. This CDR3 has 11 amino acids. V was trimmed by 4 bases and J by 4 bases, leaving 4 bases between them. Germline V gives CDR1 MGHDK, CDR2 SYGVNS. CDR3: CASSVGETQYF. The CDR3 DNA reads TGTGCCAGCAGTGTAGGAGAGACCCAGTACTTC.

This chain joins TRBV28 and TRBJ1-5; D gene unclear. V was shortened by 8 bases and J by 14 bases, with 19 bases between the two germline ends. Germline V gene lookup returns CDR1 MDHEN and CDR2 SYDVKM. The length of the CDR3 is 12 residues. The CDR3 DNA reads as TGTGCCAGCGGCAGAGAGACACCACCTGAGCATTTT. Its translation: CASGRETPPEHF.

The chain is built from TRBV7-8 and TRBJ2-3, with D possibly matching TRBD2 (5 bases). Trimming stripped 4 bases from V and 4 bases from J, with 12 bases between. The CDR3 has 14 amino acids. The germline V gene encodes CDR1 SGHVS and CDR2 FQNEAQ. CDR3 protein: CASSSTRTPDTQYF. As DNA, the CDR3 is TGTGCCAGCAGCTCGACGAGGACTCCAGATACGCAGTATTTT.

This clone was observed a handful of times. The chain joins TRBV7-2 to TRBJ2-7; D is tentatively TRBD1 or TRBD2 (6 bases each). V was clipped by 0 bases and J by 5 bases, with 29 bases between them. This CDR3 has 20 residues. Germline V gives CDR1 SGHTA, CDR2 FQGNSA. The CDR3 sequence is CASSLAPKLWTEEGVHEQYF. The CDR3 nucleotides read TGTGCCAGCAGCTTAGCCCCAAAACTCTGGACCGAGGAGGGGGTCCACGAGCAGTACTTC.

The chain is built from TRBV5-4 and TRBJ1-4, with D unresolved. Trimming took off 1 base at V and 5 bases at J, with 12 bases between the two ends. CDR1 and CDR2 (germline): SGHNT, YYREEE (reference sequence). The CDR3 contains 15 residues. The DNA of the CDR3 is TGTGCCAGCAGCTTGATGGGTCAGAAGAATGAAAAACTGTTTTTT. Its translation is CASSLMGQKNEKLFF.

V gene TRBV7-9 combines with J gene TRBJ2-3, with D perhaps TRBD2 (6 bases). The CDR3 has 17 amino acids. V was cut by 5 bases and J by 6 bases, with 24 bases left in between. Germline-derived CDR1 and CDR2 are SEHNR and FQNEAQ (reference sequence). CDR3 bases: TGTGCCAGCAGCCAAGGAGTGACTGGGGGACTCTCGGATACGCAGTATTTT. Translation: CASSQGVTGGLSDTQYF.

This clone was seen once. The CDR3 sequence: CASSPDRGRTEAFF. In DNA, the CDR3 is TGTGCCAGCAGCCCCGACAGGGGGCGAACTGAAGCTTTCTTT. V usage is TRBV7-6 and J usage is TRBJ1-1; 10 bases fit TRBD1. This CDR3 comprises 14 residues. V lost 5 bases and J lost 5; bases outside the gene matches: 5. CDR1 is SGHVS, CDR2 FNYEAQ, per germline.

The chain joins TRBV19 to TRBJ2-3; D ambiguous. V was trimmed by 3 bases and J by 1 base, leaving 14 bases between them. The CDR3 runs to 16 residues. Germline CDR1 reads LNHDA; CDR2 reads SQIVND (reference sequence). CDR3 DNA: TGTGCCAGTAGTATCGTCAGGCCCGACGGCACAGATACGCAGTATTTT. It codes for CASSIVRPDGTDTQYF. The full variable domain, its missing parts supplied by reference TRBV19 and TRBJ2-3, is DGGITQSPKYLFRKEGQNVTLSCEQNLNHDAMYWYRQDPGQGLRLIYYSQIVNDFQKGDIAEGYSVSREKKESFPLTVTSAQKNPTAFYLCASSIVRPDGTDTQYFGPGTRLTVL.

This clone was recorded once. This chain links TRBV7-6 with TRBJ2-7, with TRBD1 matching 9 bases. J lost 2 bases, V lost 1 base, and 6 bases had no gene match. The CDR3 is 16 amino acids. Germline V gives CDR1 SGHVS, CDR2 FNYEAQ. This CDR3 reads CASSLVTGGGTYEQYF. The DNA of the CDR3 is TGTGCCAGCAGCTTAGTTACAGGGGGCGGAACCTACGAGCAGTACTTC.